These 22 T cell receptor beta chains came from one sample sequenced in a study of sequential checkpoint blockade in melanoma. As for treatment: randomized to nivolumab then ipilimumab (arm A) or the reverse (arm B). TCRdb's table, derived via immunoSEQ multiplex PCR, lists solely in-frame clones and lacks some. In the table there are fewer than 2,000 clones, about 23% of which are singletons. The sequencing used tumor tissue (inferred from file names), collected from a patient given nivolumab and ipilimumab in sequence. The receptors were sampled from a human donor with melanoma.

This clone is labeled as medium-sized (0.01 to 0.1%). The J gene is TRBJ2-7, the V gene TRBV11-3, with D perhaps given as TRBD1 or TRBD2 (6 bases each). Germline values: CDR1 SGHNT, CDR2 YENEEA. CDR3 length: 14 amino acids. V was pared by 3 bases and J by 2 bases, with 11 bases between. CDR3 residues: CASSFGGGTYEQYF. For the CDR3, the DNA is TGTGCCAGCAGCTTCGGAGGGGGAACCTACGAGCAGTACTTC.

The chain is built from TRBV4-1 and TRBJ1-1; unclear D gene. This CDR3 is 13 amino acids long. V was cut by 1 base and J by 11 bases, with 14 bases left in between. Looked up from germline, CDR1 is MGHRA and CDR2 is YSYEKL. The CDR3 region is CASSQVRDTGAFF. The CDR3 DNA reads TGCGCCAGCAGCCAAGTCCGGGATACTGGGGCTTTCTTT.

This clone is medium-sized (0.01 to 0.1%) in the sample. This chain joins TRBV11-3 and TRBJ2-1; TRBD1 agrees at 7 bases. The CDR3 sequence is 14 residues long. Trimming removed 7 bases from V and 1 base from J; junction bases left unmatched: 4. Germline V gene data show CDR1 as SGHNT and CDR2 as YENEEA. CDR3 in DNA: TGTGCCAGCACCCTGACAGGGTCCTACAATGAGCAGTTCTTC. Its translation is CASTLTGSYNEQFF.

This clone showed up just once. The CDR3 DNA reads TGCAGCGTTTACCGGGACCCCGGGGGCTACACCTTC. It encodes CSVYRDPGGYTF. The chain combines TRBV29-1 with TRBJ1-2, with D perhaps TRBD1 (5 bases). This CDR3 is built from 12 residues. The V gene's germline CDR1 is SQVTM and CDR2 ANQGSEA. V lost 5 bases, J lost 8 bases, and 15 bases lay in between.

This clone has a handful of counts. V usage is TRBV6-8 and J usage is TRBJ1-3; the D gene is possibly TRBD1 (5 bases). The CDR3 has 20 amino acids. From germline, CDR1 is MNHGY and CDR2 SAAAGT. The V end lost 2 bases, the J end lost 0 bases, and 23 bases lay between the germline ends. DNA of the CDR3: TGTGCCAGCAGTTACCCAAGACGGCGAGGGGCTCAGAGCTCTGGAAACACCATATATTTT. Its protein is CASSYPRRRGAQSSGNTIYF.

V gene TRBV6-8 combines with J gene TRBJ2-2, with TRBD2 matching over 9 bases. The V and J ends lost 5 bases and 5 bases, in that order; junction bases with no gene match: 12. The CDR3 is made up of 17 amino acids. Per the germline V gene, CDR1 is MNHGY and CDR2 is SAAAGT. The CDR3 DNA reads as TGTGCCAGCAGTGGTAATAGCGGGAGTGGGATTACCGGGGAGCTGTTTTTT. This encodes CASSGNSGSGITGELFF.

This clone is termed large (0.1 to 1%). The chain combines TRBV11-3 with TRBJ1-1, with a possible D match to TRBD1 (6 bases). Germline CDR1 reads SGHNT; CDR2 reads YENEEA. V lost 5 bases and J 2 bases, leaving 12 bases between the germline ends. CDR3 size: 14 residues. CDR3 sequence reads: CASSPQGRNTEAFF. The CDR3 bases are TGTGCCAGCAGCCCACAGGGACGAAACACTGAAGCTTTCTTT.

This clone is judged medium-sized. This chain joins TRBV11-3 and TRBJ2-2; 12 nucleotides agree with TRBD2. With 3 bases clipped from V and 4 bases from J, the junction kept 3 bases outside the gene matches. Germline V gene sequence: CDR1 SGHNT, CDR2 YENEEA. The CDR3 spans 16 residues. Here the CDR3 reads CASSLPGLAGTGELFF. The CDR3 DNA is TGTGCCAGCAGCTTGCCGGGACTAGCGGGCACCGGGGAGCTGTTTTTT.

This clone was counted between two and nine times. This sequence joins TRBV23-1 and TRBJ2-1; 8 nucleotides line up with TRBD2. TRBV23-1 is known as an ORF, though its function is uncertain. After removal of 6 bases from V and 7 bases from J, the junction contained 5 bases not matched to a gene. The CDR3 extends over 13 amino acids. The DNA of the CDR3 is TGCGCCAGCAGCTCACTAGCGGTAAATGAGCAGTTCTTC. This codes for CASSSLAVNEQFF.

By its share, this clone is medium-sized. This rearrangement joins TRBV9 to TRBJ2-1, with 14 bases matching TRBD2. V shed 2 bases and J 7 bases; nucleotides not matched to a gene: 2. This CDR3 contains 15 residues. Germline V gene lookup returns CDR1 SGDLS and CDR2 YYNGEE. Written as DNA, the CDR3 is TGTGCCAGCAGCGTCGGGACTAGCGGGAGAAATGAGCAGTTCTTC. The encoded protein is CASSVGTSGRNEQFF.

This clone has just a few counts. The chain employs TRBV29-1 and TRBJ1-1; 9 nucleotides align to TRBD1. After removal of 6 bases from V and 0 bases from J, the junction contained 11 bases not matched to a gene. Germline V CDR1 and CDR2: SQVTM, ANQGSEA. The CDR3 has 16 residues. CDR3 sequence reads: CSVAGGDREMNTEAFF. The CDR3 DNA reads as TGCAGCGTGGCAGGAGGGGACAGGGAGATGAACACTGAAGCTTTCTTT.

The chain carries TRBV14 and TRBJ2-7; the match to TRBD1 covers 9 bases. CDR1 and CDR2 (germline): SGHDN, FVKESK. This CDR3 region has 20 residues. The trim removed 1 base at V and 0 bases at J, leaving 16 bases unmatched. As DNA, the CDR3 is TGTGCCAGCAGCCAAGGCGTGGGGGGACAGGGTGAACGATACTCCTACGAGCAGTACTTC. This sequence encodes CASSQGVGGQGERYSYEQYF.

The rearrangement links TRBV15 to TRBJ2-3; D remains ambiguous. The germline V gene encodes CDR1 LNHNV and CDR2 YYDKDF (reference sequence). CDR3 length: 14 amino acids. V was clipped by 3 bases and J by 0 bases, with 7 bases between them. The CDR3 loop is CATSRPGSTDTQYF. The DNA for the CDR3 is TGTGCCACCAGCAGGCCCGGGAGCACAGATACGCAGTATTTT.

This chain joins TRBV5-1 and TRBJ2-7; TRBD2 aligns across 7 bases. CDR1 is SGHRS, CDR2 YFSETQ, per germline. V was clipped by 0 bases and J by 2 bases; unmatched bases: 5. The CDR3 is made up of 15 amino acids. This CDR3 reads CASSLAGGSAYEQYF. CDR3 bases: TGCGCCAGCAGCTTGGCCGGGGGGAGTGCCTACGAGCAGTACTTC. The full variable domain, completed using reference TRBV5-1 and TRBJ2-7, is KAGVTQTPRYLIKTRGQQVTLSCSPISGHRSVSWYQQTPGQGLQFLFEYFSETQRNKGNFPGRFSGRQFSNSRSEMNVSTLELGDSALYLCASSLAGGSAYEQYFGPGTRLTVT.

This clone has only a few counts. CDR3 nucleotides: TGCAGCGTTGATAGAGGGGGCTCCGGGGAGCTGTTTTTT. Translation gives CSVDRGGSGELFF. This chain connects TRBV29-1 to TRBJ2-2; 7 nucleotides align to TRBD1. The CDR3 length is 13 residues. Trimming cost V 3 bases and J 6 bases; bases outside gene matches: 4. Germline V lookup: CDR1 SQVTM, CDR2 ANQGSEA.

Only a few counts were recorded for this clone. The CDR3 DNA follows: TGTGCCAGCAGTTACTCGGACGGGGTTGAGCAGTTCTTC. The encoded protein is CASSYSDGVEQFF. The gene calls are TRBV6-8 and TRBJ2-1, with D possibly matching TRBD2 (5 bases). Trimming shortened V by 0 bases and J by 9 bases, and 9 bases separated the two germline ends. The CDR3 spans 13 residues. The germline gives CDR1 MNHGY, CDR2 SAAAGT.

The chain carries TRBV29-1 and TRBJ1-5; no definite D call. Germline V CDR1 and CDR2: SQVTM, ANQGSEA. V lost 4 bases and J lost 2, with 9 bases in between. The CDR3 covers 13 residues. CDR3 coding DNA: TGCAGCGTTGGTGTCAGCCGCAATCAGCCCCAGCATTTT. Protein sequence: CSVGVSRNQPQHF.

A single count supports this clone. This chain connects TRBV15 to TRBJ1-2, with D perhaps matching TRBD1 (5 bases). The CDR3 totals 14 residues. Germline V CDR1 and CDR2: LNHNV, YYDKDF (reference sequence). The V gene lost 6 bases and the J gene lost 4 bases, with 15 bases spanning the gap. The CDR3 DNA is TGTGCCACCAGTCCGACAGCCTCGATCTATGGCTACACCTTC. As protein: CATSPTASIYGYTF.

The chain uses TRBV6-8 and TRBJ2-2; the D gene is possibly TRBD1 (6 bases). V gave up 5 bases and J gave up 8 bases, with 12 bases separating them. Germline CDR1 is MNHGY and CDR2 is SAAAGT. CDR3 size: 13 residues. In DNA, the CDR3 is TGTGCCAGCAGTGAGGGGGTGGGTGGGGAGCTGTTTTTT. It is translated as CASSEGVGGELFF.

The chain carries TRBV19 and TRBJ1-4; D unresolved. The CDR3 length is 14 residues. Trimming took 5 bases from V and 0 from J, leaving 7 bases between them. The germline V gene encodes CDR1 LNHDA and CDR2 SQIVND (reference sequence). CDR3 bases: TGTGCCAGTAGTTGGTCTGCAACTAATGAAAAACTGTTTTTT. Protein sequence: CASSWSATNEKLFF.

This clone was detected once. The chain recombines TRBV12-5 with TRBJ2-3; D may be TRBD1 or TRBD2 (5 bases each). Trimming shortened V by 6 bases and J by 9 bases, and 16 bases separated the two germline ends. Germline V gene lookup returns CDR1 LGHNT and CDR2 FRNRAP. The CDR3 consists of 13 residues. CDR3 protein: CASGPVLGTTQYF. The CDR3 region has the DNA TGTGCTAGTGGCCCCGTATTGGGGACGACGCAGTATTTT.

By proportion, this clone is medium-sized. CDR3 in amino acids: CASSFHPGLAGAGYEQYF. The CDR3 coding sequence is TGTGCCAGCAGCTTTCACCCGGGACTAGCGGGAGCCGGGTACGAGCAGTACTTC. The chain is built from TRBV11-3 and TRBJ2-7; 14 bases are a match to TRBD2. Germline V CDR1 and CDR2: SGHNT, YENEEA. This CDR3 contains 18 residues. V lost 3 bases to trimming and J lost 4 bases; unmatched junction nucleotides: 11.